One and the same sample provided the 4 T cell receptor beta chains below, sequenced in a study of T cell responses to AZD1222 COVID-19 vaccine. TCRdb keeps only in-frame clones here, not all; method: immunoSEQ multiplex PCR. The data contain over 110,000 clones, roughly nine tenths of them singletons. Sequencing used peripheral blood, obtained 28 days after the second AZD1222 dose. All receptors come from an adult who received the AZD1222 COVID-19 vaccine.

This chain links TRBV2 with TRBJ2-3, with D possibly being TRBD2 (7 bases). The V gene's germline CDR1 is SNHLY and CDR2 FYNNEI. The length of the CDR3 is 15 residues. With 4 bases removed from V and 3 bases from J, the gap between germline ends came to 14 bases. The CDR3 DNA reads as TGTGCCAGCAGTGTTCTTGGGGGGGCAACAGATACGCAGTATTTT. It translates to CASSVLGGATDTQYF.

The J gene is TRBJ2-7, the V gene TRBV10-2, with 7 nucleotides matching TRBD2. Germline loops: CDR1 WSHSY, CDR2 SAAADI. The CDR3 spans 15 residues. The trim removed 7 bases at V and 0 bases at J, leaving 9 bases unmatched. CDR3 DNA sequence: TGCGCCAGCAACCACCCGAGCGGGGTCTCCTACGAGCAGTACTTC. This sequence encodes CASNHPSGVSYEQYF.

V gene TRBV14 combines with J gene TRBJ1-4; 7 nucleotides agree with TRBD1. CDR3 size: 20 residues. Germline CDR1 reads SGHDN; CDR2 reads FVKESK. V lost 4 bases, J lost 0 bases, and 17 bases stayed unmatched. CDR3 nucleotides: TGTGCCAGCAGCCCACCTAGAGGCACGGACAGGTATACAACTAATGAAAAACTGTTTTTT. The encoded protein is CASSPPRGTDRYTTNEKLFF.

The J gene is TRBJ1-2, the V gene TRBV25-1; no definite D call. The CDR3 spans 14 residues. CDR1 and CDR2 (germline): MGHDK, SYGVNS. The V and J ends lost 0 bases and 7 bases respectively, with 12 bases between them. The CDR3 region has the DNA TGTGCCAGCAGTGAATATGAGGTTCGTGCTGGCTACACCTTC. Its translation: CASSEYEVRAGYTF.